This is a list of T cell receptor beta chains from one sample in a study of blood T cell repertoires in COVID-19. Libraries were prepared by immunoSEQ multiplex PCR; TCRdb keeps only in-frame clonotypes and omits some of them. The data show hundreds of thousands of clones, 85% to 90% seen once. Sequenced: PBMCs or T cells enriched from blood (not recorded which). These receptors originate from a man aged 18 to 35 who had recovered from COVID-19. Both conserved end residues are part of each CDR3. The D gene is left open where the match is weak. Where a row states a size, it is once, few, many or the class of an expanded clone; other rows omit it.

V gene: TRBV7-3; D gene: TRBD2; J gene: TRBJ2-1; clone size: -; CDR3 DNA: TGTGCCAGCAGCTTTTTAACTAGCGGGAGAAGCAATGAGCAGTTCTTC; CDR3 protein: CASSFLTSGRSNEQFF
V gene: TRBV27; D gene: -; J gene: TRBJ2-7; clone size: -; CDR3 DNA: TGTGCCAGCAGTAAGATGGGACAAGCCTACGAGCAGTACTTC; CDR3 protein: CASSKMGQAYEQYF
V gene: TRBV14; D gene: -; J gene: TRBJ2-7; clone size: -; CDR3 DNA: TGTGCCAGCAGCCAATCAGGGGTCGAGCAGTACTTC; CDR3 protein: CASSQSGVEQYF
V gene: TRBV7-2; D gene: -; J gene: TRBJ2-7; clone size: -; CDR3 DNA: TGTGCCAGCAGCTTAGGTTCGGAGCGGAGGTGGAACTTC; CDR3 protein: CASSLGSERRWNF
V gene: TRBV6-1; D gene: -; J gene: TRBJ1-3; clone size: -; CDR3 DNA: TGTGCCAGCAGTGAGACAGTGACCGCTGCCTCTGGAAACACCATATATTTT; CDR3 protein: CASSETVTAASGNTIYF
V gene: TRBV9; D gene: TRBD2; J gene: TRBJ2-1; clone size: -; CDR3 DNA: TGTGCCAGCAGCGTAGGTAGGGCGGGAGGGACCTACAATGAGCAGTTCTTC; CDR3 protein: CASSVGRAGGTYNEQFF
V gene: TRBV19; D gene: TRBD1; J gene: TRBJ2-1; clone size: -; CDR3 DNA: TGTGCCAGTAGTAACCCCGGGACAGGGGTTCAGGGGGAGCAGTTCTTC; CDR3 protein: CASSNPGTGVQGEQFF
V gene: TRBV28; D gene: -; J gene: TRBJ1-2; clone size: -; CDR3 DNA: TGTGCCAGCAGTCGGTCGGGGTCGGATGGCTACACCTTC; CDR3 protein: CASSRSGSDGYTF
V gene: TRBV18; D gene: -; J gene: TRBJ1-2; clone size: -; CDR3 DNA: TGTGCCAGCTCACCGTCATCCGGGAGCACGAACTATGGCTACACCTTC; CDR3 protein: CASSPSSGSTNYGYTF
V gene: TRBV6-5; D gene: -; J gene: TRBJ2-7; clone size: -; CDR3 DNA: TGTGCCAGCAGGTATGGGCAGACGAGCTCCTACGAGCAGTACTTC; CDR3 protein: CASRYGQTSSYEQYF
V gene: TRBV15; D gene: -; J gene: TRBJ2-7; clone size: once; CDR3 DNA: TGTGCCACCAGCAGAGGAGGGTACGAGCAGTACTTC; CDR3 protein: CATSRGGYEQYF
V gene: TRBV5-1; D gene: -; J gene: TRBJ1-4; clone size: -; CDR3 DNA: TGCGCCAGCAGCTTACAGGGATCGTCTAATGAAAAACTGTTTTTT; CDR3 protein: CASSLQGSSNEKLFF
V gene: TRBV19; D gene: -; J gene: TRBJ1-4; clone size: -; CDR3 DNA: TGTGCCAGTAGAAGTGAACAGGGAAGAAGGGATGAAAAACTGTTTTTT; CDR3 protein: CASRSEQGRRDEKLFF
V gene: TRBV4-3; D gene: TRBD2; J gene: TRBJ2-1; clone size: once; CDR3 DNA: TGCGCCAGCAGCCAAGGACTAGCGGGACACTCCTACAATGAGCAGTTCTTC; CDR3 protein: CASSQGLAGHSYNEQFF
V gene: TRBV5-4; D gene: TRBD1; J gene: TRBJ1-2; clone size: -; CDR3 DNA: TGTGCCAGCAGCTTAGACAGGGGGCCTGGGTATGGCTACACCTTC; CDR3 protein: CASSLDRGPGYGYTF
V gene: TRBV29-1; D gene: -; J gene: TRBJ2-3; clone size: -; CDR3 DNA: TGCAGCGTTGAAGATGGGGCTTTTGGGTACACAGATACGCAGTATTTT; CDR3 protein: CSVEDGAFGYTDTQYF
V gene: TRBV2; D gene: -; J gene: TRBJ1-4; clone size: -; CDR3 DNA: TGTGCCAGCAGTGAAGCGCTCCGGGACATTATGTTTTTT; CDR3 protein: CASSEALRDIMFF
V gene: TRBV7-2; D gene: -; J gene: TRBJ1-2; clone size: -; CDR3 DNA: TGTGCCAGCAGCTTAGGGGGGCTGTACGGCTACACCTTC; CDR3 protein: CASSLGGLYGYTF
V gene: TRBV7-9; D gene: TRBD1; J gene: TRBJ2-3; clone size: -; CDR3 DNA: TGTGCCAGCAGCTATAGGACAGGGAGTAAGCCAGATACGCAGTATTTT; CDR3 protein: CASSYRTGSKPDTQYF
V gene: TRBV24-1; D gene: TRBD2; J gene: TRBJ2-1; clone size: once; CDR3 DNA: TGTGCCACCAGTGGAGGCCCACCGGGACTACTAGACAATGAGCAGTTCTTC; CDR3 protein: CATSGGPPGLLDNEQFF
V gene: TRBV5-1; D gene: -; J gene: TRBJ2-5; clone size: -; CDR3 DNA: TGCGCCAGCAGCGGGGCGGGGAGACCTCAAGAGACCCAGTACTTC; CDR3 protein: CASSGAGRPQETQYF
V gene: TRBV6-6; D gene: -; J gene: TRBJ2-7; clone size: -; CDR3 DNA: TGTGCCAGCAGTCGAGTTTTAGGGGGTCGGAGCCTCTACGAGCAGTACTTC; CDR3 protein: CASSRVLGGRSLYEQYF
V gene: TRBV5-1; D gene: TRBD1; J gene: TRBJ1-2; clone size: -; CDR3 DNA: TGCGCCAGCAGCTTGAGGGGGCTAGAAGGCTACACCTTC; CDR3 protein: CASSLRGLEGYTF
V gene: TRBV27; D gene: TRBD2; J gene: TRBJ2-1; clone size: -; CDR3 DNA: TGTGCCAGCAGTTTAGAAGCGGGGCTAGGATACAATGAGCAGTTCTTC; CDR3 protein: CASSLEAGLGYNEQFF
V gene: TRBV6-6; D gene: TRBD2; J gene: TRBJ2-1; clone size: -; CDR3 DNA: TGTGCCAGCAGCCGACTAGCGGGAATCAATGAGCAGTTCTTC; CDR3 protein: CASSRLAGINEQFF
V gene: TRBV28; D gene: TRBD2; J gene: TRBJ2-5; clone size: -; CDR3 DNA: TGTGCCAGCACCCCCATGGGACTAGCGCAGACCCAGTACTTC; CDR3 protein: CASTPMGLAQTQYF
V gene: TRBV7-8; D gene: TRBD2; J gene: TRBJ2-1; clone size: -; CDR3 DNA: TGTGCCAGCAGCAGTGACAGGGATGGAGCTAGCGGGAGCTATGAGCAGTTCTTC; CDR3 protein: CASSSDRDGASGSYEQFF
V gene: TRBV11-2; D gene: -; J gene: TRBJ1-4; clone size: -; CDR3 DNA: TGTGCCAGCAGCTCTCGACTTTACAGGGATGACGAAAAACTGTTTTTT; CDR3 protein: CASSSRLYRDDEKLFF
V gene: TRBV7-3; D gene: -; J gene: TRBJ1-1; clone size: -; CDR3 DNA: TGTGCCAGCAGCTTTACTCTGAGGAACACTGAAGCTTTCTTT; CDR3 protein: CASSFTLRNTEAFF
V gene: TRBV10-3; D gene: TRBD2; J gene: TRBJ2-7; clone size: -; CDR3 DNA: TGTGCCATCAGTGAGTCGAAGGGACTAGCAAAATCGCAGTACTTC; CDR3 protein: CAISESKGLAKSQYF
V gene: TRBV6-6; D gene: -; J gene: TRBJ1-2; clone size: -; CDR3 DNA: TGTGCCAGCATCCCCCAGAACTATGATGGCTACACCTTC; CDR3 protein: CASIPQNYDGYTF
V gene: TRBV9; D gene: -; J gene: TRBJ1-4; clone size: -; CDR3 DNA: TGTGCCAGCAGCGTGAGACCAGACTCGACAGAAAAGAATGAAAAACTGTTTTTT; CDR3 protein: CASSVRPDSTEKNEKLFF
V gene: TRBV5-1; D gene: TRBD1; J gene: TRBJ2-3; clone size: -; CDR3 DNA: TGCGCCAGCAGCTTGGGTCAGGGGGCACTCGGCACAGATACGCAGTATTTT; CDR3 protein: CASSLGQGALGTDTQYF
V gene: TRBV2; D gene: TRBD1; J gene: TRBJ1-3; clone size: -; CDR3 DNA: TGTGCCAGCTACTTGGGACAGCAGATGACTGGAAACACCATATATTTT; CDR3 protein: CASYLGQQMTGNTIYF
V gene: TRBV7-6; D gene: -; J gene: TRBJ1-5; clone size: -; CDR3 DNA: TGTGCCAGCAGCTTATTGGCGGGAGGCAGTCAGCCCCAGCATTTT; CDR3 protein: CASSLLAGGSQPQHF
V gene: TRBV7-9; D gene: TRBD1; J gene: TRBJ2-6; clone size: -; CDR3 DNA: TGTGCCAGCAGCGCACCTCCGACAGGGATCCACTCTGGGGCCAACGTCCTGACTTTC; CDR3 protein: CASSAPPTGIHSGANVLTF
V gene: TRBV28; D gene: TRBD1; J gene: TRBJ2-1; clone size: -; CDR3 DNA: TGTGCCAGCAGTACGAACAGGGGTTCCTACAATGAGCAGTTCTTC; CDR3 protein: CASSTNRGSYNEQFF
V gene: TRBV4-1; D gene: TRBD1; J gene: TRBJ1-6; clone size: -; CDR3 DNA: TGCGCCAGTGGTAAGGGGGCGGAATATAATTCACCCCTCCACTTT; CDR3 protein: CASGKGAEYNSPLHF
V gene: TRBV7-2; D gene: -; J gene: TRBJ1-1; clone size: few; CDR3 DNA: TGTGCCAGCAGCTTAGACGACAGGCCAAACACTGAAGCTTTCTTT; CDR3 protein: CASSLDDRPNTEAFF
V gene: TRBV18; D gene: TRBD1; J gene: TRBJ1-4; clone size: -; CDR3 DNA: TGTGCCAGCTCTGGAGGGGCAGGGGGTGGTGAAAAACTGTTTTTT; CDR3 protein: CASSGGAGGGEKLFF
V gene: TRBV7-2; D gene: -; J gene: TRBJ1-6; clone size: once; CDR3 DNA: TGTGCCAGCAGCTCCCCTGTTTCACCCCTCCACTTT; CDR3 protein: CASSSPVSPLHF
V gene: TRBV6-2/TRBV6-3; D gene: TRBD2; J gene: TRBJ2-2; clone size: few; CDR3 DNA: TGTGCCAGCAGTTACAGCGGACTAGTTGACACCGGGGAGCTGTTTTTT; CDR3 protein: CASSYSGLVDTGELFF